This entry lists 3 T cell receptor beta chains sequenced from one sample in a study of response to subunit inactivated influenza vaccine (dated by TCRdb to the late 2010s). Libraries were made using RT-PCR. The run used an Illumina HiSeq 2500. The raw public data were reprocessed by TCRdb itself: fastp quality trimming at Q25, MiXCR clonotype calling, in-frame beta chains only. Rows with a matching CDR3 protein are joined into one entry that keeps the most common DNA and genes. The sample data list around 200,000 distinct CDR3 sequences, and approximately 9.2% of these were observed just once. In total, the top ten clones hold roughly 11% of the sample. The specimen comprised non-naive T cells sorted from PBMCs, sampled on the day of vaccination. Reading the label with the study, this specimen's cell subset or site is: memory T cell fraction. Receptor source: a man between 50 and 59 years old who received an inactivated influenza vaccine. Donor details come from another sample of the same person, matched by shared clones.

At least ten counts were recorded for this clonotype. V and J are TRBV2 and TRBJ1-1; D call uncertain. The CDR3 extends over 12 amino acids. V shed 1 base and J shed 0 bases, with 0 bases lying between them. Germline V CDR1 and CDR2: SNHLY, FYNNEI. The DNA of the CDR3 is TGTGCCAGCAGTGAAGTGAACACTGAAGCTTTCTTT. Protein product: CASSEVNTEAFF.

This chain connects TRBV9 to TRBJ2-5; the D is unclear. CDR1 and CDR2 (germline): SGDLS, YYNGEE. V dropped 1 base and J dropped 5 bases, with 9 bases sitting between them. This CDR3 contains 13 residues. The CDR3 DNA follows: TGTGCCAGCAGCGTATCAACCCGCGAGACCCAGTACTTC. Encoded protein: CASSVSTRETQYF.

In this sample, this clonotype turned up many times. V is TRBV29-1 and J is TRBJ2-5; D possibly corresponds to TRBD2 (6 bases). Trimming left V 4 bases short and J 4 bases short, with 19 bases between. In germline, CDR1 is SQVTM, CDR2 ANQGSEA. The CDR3 sequence is 15 residues long. The CDR3 bases are TGCAGCGTTGGGTCTCAGCGGGCCTATCGAGAGACCCAGTACTTC. Its translation: CSVGSQRAYRETQYF.